One and the same sample provided the 19 T cell receptor beta chains below, sequenced in a study of cytomegalovirus exposure and HLA in healthy donors. The PCR ran on 60 Vbeta and 13 Jbeta primers. Some clones are missing from TCRdb's copy, which holds only in-frame ones; the method was immunoSEQ multiplex PCR. The sample contains 120,000 to 150,000 clones, over 8% of which appear only once. Sequencing used PBMCs. The receptors here all came from a male donor in good health and CMV-seronegative.

This clone showed up just a few times. The V and J genes are TRBV9 and TRBJ2-6; D not resolved. Trimming took 0 bases from V and 1 from J, leaving 14 bases between them. The CDR3 length is 18 residues. CDR1 SGDLS and CDR2 YYNGEE come from the germline V gene. The CDR3 reads CASSVARQYPSGANVLTF. For the CDR3, the DNA is TGTGCCAGCAGCGTAGCGAGACAATACCCGTCTGGGGCCAACGTCCTGACTTTC.

The J gene is TRBJ2-7, the V gene TRBV27; 10 bases align to TRBD2. The CDR3 consists of 17 residues. Trimming took 3 bases from V and 4 from J; bases not matched to a gene: 12. Germline assignment: CDR1 MNHEY and CDR2 SMNVEV (reference sequence). The CDR3 region is CASSFRRLAGSHYEQYF. The CDR3 DNA reads as TGTGCCAGCAGTTTTAGGAGACTAGCGGGTTCCCATTACGAGCAGTACTTC.

V gene TRBV7-2 combines with J gene TRBJ2-5; 7 bases agree with TRBD2. CDR1 and CDR2 from the germline V gene are SGHTA and FQGNSA. V shed 1 base, J shed 5 bases, and the junction held 7 bases outside the gene matches. The CDR3 covers 15 residues. The CDR3 nucleotides read TGTGCCAGCAGCTTAGGGGGGGAGGGGAAGGAGACCCAGTACTTC. Protein: CASSLGGEGKETQYF.

The CDR3 protein is CASSSNRGDGNQPQHF. The DNA of the CDR3 is TGCGCCAGCAGCTCTAACAGGGGGGACGGCAATCAGCCCCAGCATTTT. The rearrangement joins TRBV4-3 to TRBJ1-5; TRBD1 matches 8 bases. CDR3 length: 16 residues. CDR1 is LGHNA, CDR2 YSLEER, per germline. Unmatched junction bases numbered 8, after V lost 5 bases and J lost 2 bases.

V gene TRBV5-4 combines with J gene TRBJ1-1, with 7 bases fitting TRBD1. With 0 bases clipped from V and 4 bases from J, the junction kept 15 bases outside the gene matches. Germline V gives CDR1 SGHNT, CDR2 YYREEE (reference sequence). The CDR3 runs 18 residues. CDR3 region: CASSLGPRLTKGATEAFF. In DNA, the CDR3 is TGTGCCAGCAGCTTGGGGCCCCGTCTTACCAAGGGGGCCACTGAAGCTTTCTTT.

The V gene is TRBV4-3, the J gene TRBJ2-3; possibly TRBD2 for D (5 bases). In germline, CDR1 is LGHNA, CDR2 YSLEER. CDR3 size: 15 residues. V lost 4 bases to trimming and J lost 0 bases, with 11 bases between them. The CDR3 nucleotides are TGCGCCAGCAGCCCGAGGGTTCTTAGCACAGATACGCAGTATTTT. Its translation is CASSPRVLSTDTQYF.

J is TRBJ2-3 and V is TRBV7-3; TRBD1 agrees at 7 bases. J lost 4 bases, V lost 5 bases, and 9 bases had no gene match. The CDR3 is 15 residues long. Germline V gene lookup returns CDR1 SGHTA and CDR2 FQGTGA. CDR3 nucleotide sequence: TGTGCCAGCAGCGGGGGACAGTCCAGGGCAGATACGCAGTATTTT. Amino acid sequence: CASSGGQSRADTQYF.

This chain uses TRBV28 with TRBJ2-2; no reliable D call. Germline assignment: CDR1 MDHEN and CDR2 SYDVKM. Trimming removed 1 base at V and 8 bases at J, with 11 bases between. The CDR3 has 14 amino acids. This CDR3 is CASSLSRPGGELFF. CDR3 nucleotides: TGTGCCAGCAGTTTATCTAGACCCGGAGGGGAGCTGTTTTTT.

The gene calls are TRBV5-1 and TRBJ2-1, with D tentatively TRBD2 (6 bases). This CDR3 region has 16 residues. The germline gives CDR1 SGHRS, CDR2 YFSETQ. The V and J ends lost 0 bases and 5 bases respectively, with 15 bases between them. CDR3 nucleotide sequence: TGCGCCAGCAGCTTGGTTGGCGGGACCATCAACAATGAGCAGTTCTTC. Translation: CASSLVGGTINNEQFF.

This clone was picked up a small number of times. The rearrangement joins TRBV13 to TRBJ2-1; 11 bases map to TRBD2. The CDR3 is made up of 16 amino acids. J was trimmed by 9 bases and V by 0 bases; bases with no gene match: 7. CDR1 and CDR2 (germline): PRHDT, FYEKMQ (reference sequence). CDR3 nucleotide sequence: TGTGCCAGCAGCTTAGGTGCTAGCGGGGGGACGCCTGAGCAGTTCTTC. It encodes CASSLGASGGTPEQFF.

This clone was recorded a few times. The J gene is TRBJ1-2, the V gene TRBV6-5, with D possibly TRBD1 on 6 matching bases. Germline V gene sequence: CDR1 MNHEY, CDR2 SVGAGI. V lost 10 bases, J lost 2 bases, and 17 bases lay in between. The CDR3 extends over 14 amino acids. Written as DNA, the CDR3 is TGTGCCAACAGGTTACAGGGAAGAAACTATGGCTACACCTTC. Its protein is CANRLQGRNYGYTF.

A few counts support this clone. The V and J genes are TRBV9 and TRBJ2-1, with 10 positions matching TRBD2. The V gene end was trimmed by 4 bases and the J gene end by 7 bases; junction bases not matched to a gene: 5. The germline CDR1 and CDR2 sequences are SGDLS and YYNGEE. CDR3 length equals 14 residues. The CDR3 nucleotides read TGTGCCAGCAGCTCCCGGGGACTAGCGAATGAGCAGTTCTTC. Protein: CASSSRGLANEQFF.

V usage is TRBV19 and J usage is TRBJ2-7; 7 bases agree with TRBD1. Germline values: CDR1 LNHDA, CDR2 SQIVND (reference sequence). The junction had 6 bases not matched to a gene; V was cut back by 2 bases and J by 2 bases. The CDR3 totals 15 residues. CDR3 in DNA: TGTGCCAGTAGTATATCAGGTGACAGGGCCTACGAGCAGTACTTC. It yields the protein CASSISGDRAYEQYF.

V and J are TRBV7-2 and TRBJ2-7; a weak D match, TRBD2 (7 bases). Trimming removed 6 bases at V and 5 bases at J, with 14 bases between. The CDR3 has 13 amino acids. The germline V gene encodes CDR1 SGHTA and CDR2 FQGNSA. CDR3 sequence: CASRIGGGNEQYF. DNA of the CDR3: TGTGCCAGCAGGATAGGGGGGGGAAACGAGCAGTACTTC.

The rearrangement links TRBV6-1 to TRBJ2-5; the D gene is possibly TRBD2 (6 bases). The J call may be in error: the DNA end matches TRBJ2-7 better. The CDR3 contains 13 residues. Germline V lookup: CDR1 MNHNS, CDR2 SASEGT. CDR3: CASRRESSHEQYF. The CDR3 nucleotides are TGTGCCAGCCGGAGGGAGTCTTCGCACGAGCAGTACTTC.

This clone appeared a few times. The chain links TRBV5-1 to TRBJ2-7, with 8 bases fitting TRBD2. CDR1 and CDR2 (germline): SGHRS, YFSETQ. The CDR3 length is 14 residues. V dropped 3 bases and J dropped 6; count of bases not matched to a gene: 8. The CDR3 DNA is TGCGCCAGCAGCTCGCTTCAGGCGGGAGGCGAGCAGTACTTC. Protein sequence: CASSSLQAGGEQYF.

The V call is TRBV28, the J call TRBJ2-2; 9 bases map to TRBD2. The V segment lost 6 bases and the J segment 0 bases; nucleotides outside the gene matches: 2. The length of the CDR3 is 15 residues. CDR1 is MDHEN, CDR2 SYDVKM, per germline. The CDR3 DNA is TGTGCCAGCAGAATAGCGGGAGCGAACACCGGGGAGCTGTTTTTT. Its protein product is CASRIAGANTGELFF.

V and J are TRBV13 and TRBJ1-6; D is ambiguous. Per germline, CDR1 PRHDT and CDR2 FYEKMQ (reference sequence). This CDR3 is 16 amino acids long. V was cut by 4 bases and J by 4 bases, with 14 bases left in between. For the CDR3, the DNA is TGTGCCAGCAGCTCGCCAGGTACATCATATAATTCACCCCTCCACTTT. It yields the protein CASSSPGTSYNSPLHF.

V gene TRBV10-3 combines with J gene TRBJ1-2; D possibly corresponds to TRBD1 (5 bases). The CDR3 has 15 residues. Germline assignment: CDR1 ENHRY and CDR2 SYGVKD. Trimming cost V 3 bases and J 5 bases, with 16 bases left between them. Here the CDR3 reads CAISDKAGREYGYTF. The CDR3 coding sequence is TGTGCCATCAGTGATAAGGCAGGGCGGGAATATGGCTACACCTTC.